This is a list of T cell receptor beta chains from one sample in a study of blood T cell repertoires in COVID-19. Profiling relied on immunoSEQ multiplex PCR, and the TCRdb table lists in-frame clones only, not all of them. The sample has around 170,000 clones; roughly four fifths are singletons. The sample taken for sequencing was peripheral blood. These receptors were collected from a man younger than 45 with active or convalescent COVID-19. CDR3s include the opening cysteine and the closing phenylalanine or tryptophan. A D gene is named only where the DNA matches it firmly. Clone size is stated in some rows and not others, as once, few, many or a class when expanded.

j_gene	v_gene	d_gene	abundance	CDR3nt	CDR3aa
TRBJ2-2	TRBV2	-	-	TGTGCCAGCAGTAGGGACTCCGCGGCGAACACCGGGGAGCTGTTTTTT	CASSRDSAANTGELFF
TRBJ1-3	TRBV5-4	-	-	TGTGCCACCTGGACGGGGGTCTCTGGAAACACCATATATTTT	CATWTGVSGNTIYF
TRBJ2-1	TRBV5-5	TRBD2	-	TGTGCCAGCAGCTTGGCCGCGTCAAGACTAGCGGGAGTGAATGAGCAGTTCTTC	CASSLAASRLAGVNEQFF
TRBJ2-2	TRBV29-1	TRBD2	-	TGCAGCACCCTGGGGGGGATATCGGACACCGGGGAGCTGTTTTTT	CSTLGGISDTGELFF
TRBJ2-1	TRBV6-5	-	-	TGTGCCACCAGTCGGAGCAGGGGCTACAATGAGCAGTTCTTC	CATSRSRGYNEQFF
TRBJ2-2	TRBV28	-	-	TGTGCCAGCAGGGACTACAACACCGGGGAGCTGTTTTTT	CASRDYNTGELFF
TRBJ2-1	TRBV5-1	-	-	TGCGCCAGCAGCTTGGACAGGCCCCTCAATGAGCAGTTCTTC	CASSLDRPLNEQFF
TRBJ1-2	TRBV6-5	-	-	TGTGCCAGCACCGGGCCGAGGACAGAGAACTATGGCTACACCTTC	CASTGPRTENYGYTF
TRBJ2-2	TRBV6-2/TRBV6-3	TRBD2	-	TGTGCCAGCAGTTACTCGAGGACTAGCGGGTACACCGGGGAGCTGTTTTTT	CASSYSRTSGYTGELFF
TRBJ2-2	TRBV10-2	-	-	TGCGCCAGCAGTCGACAGAACACCGGGGAGCTGTTTTTT	CASSRQNTGELFF
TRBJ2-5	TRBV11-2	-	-	TGTGCCAGCAGCTTAGTGGGAGGGGGTTGGGAGACCCAGTACTTC	CASSLVGGGWETQYF
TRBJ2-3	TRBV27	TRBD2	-	TGTGCCAGCCGGGGGGGCGACTGGAATACGCAGTATTTT	CASRGGDWNTQYF
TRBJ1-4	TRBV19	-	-	TGTGCCAGTAGCCCGACCGGGGATTTTGCAACTAATGAAAAACTGTTTTTT	CASSPTGDFATNEKLFF
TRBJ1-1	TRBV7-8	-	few	TGTGCCAGCAGCTTAGTAGCCGCCTCCTGGGCTTTCTTT	CASSLVAASWAFF
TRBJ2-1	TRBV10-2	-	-	TGCGCCAGCGCTAGGGGGAGATACAATGAGCAGTTCTTC	CASARGRYNEQFF
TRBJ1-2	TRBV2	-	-	TGTGCCAGCACCAGGGACATCCATGGCTACACCTTC	CASTRDIHGYTF
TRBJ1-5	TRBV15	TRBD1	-	TGTGCCACCAGCAGTATTGGGATGACAGGGGGTAGCAATCAGCCCCAGCATTTT	CATSSIGMTGGSNQPQHF
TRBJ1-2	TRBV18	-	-	TGTGCCAGCTCACCGGGTAGCCTTAACTATGGCTACACCTTC	CASSPGSLNYGYTF
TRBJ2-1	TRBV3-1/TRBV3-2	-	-	TGTGCCAGCAGCCAAGACTCAGGTGGCTCCTACAATGAGCAGTTCTTC	CASSQDSGGSYNEQFF
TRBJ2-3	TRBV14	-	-	TGTGCCAGCAGCCCCCGACGCCCAGAGGGAGATACGCAGTATTTT	CASSPRRPEGDTQYF
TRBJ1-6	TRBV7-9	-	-	TGTGCCAGCAGCTTTTCTAGCTCCTATAATTCACCCCTCCACTTT	CASSFSSSYNSPLHF
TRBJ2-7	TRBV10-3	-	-	TGTGCCATCAGTGACATACGGGACTGGGAATACGAGCAGTACTTC	CAISDIRDWEYEQYF
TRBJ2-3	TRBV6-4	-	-	TGTGCCAGCAGTGACTCGACGGGAACGGATACGCAGTATTTT	CASSDSTGTDTQYF
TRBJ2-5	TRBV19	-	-	TGTGCCAGTAGTCAGGGCCCAGAGACCCAGTACTTC	CASSQGPETQYF
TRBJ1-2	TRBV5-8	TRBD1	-	TGTGCCAGCAGCGTAGGGACAGGGGGATATGGCTACACCTTC	CASSVGTGGYGYTF
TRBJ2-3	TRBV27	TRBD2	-	TGTGCCAGCAGTCCGCGCTCACTAGCGGTTAGCACAGATACGCAGTATTTT	CASSPRSLAVSTDTQYF
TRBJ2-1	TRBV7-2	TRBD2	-	TGTGCCAGCAGCTTAGATACGGGAGCGGGGGGTAACAATGAGCAGTTCTTC	CASSLDTGAGGNNEQFF
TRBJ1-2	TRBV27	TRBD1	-	TGTGCCAGCAGTCCGGGACAGGCCTATGGCTACACCTTC	CASSPGQAYGYTF
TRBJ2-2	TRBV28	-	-	TGTGCCAGCTCTGGCCCCGGGACTGAGACCGGGGAGCTGTTTTTT	CASSGPGTETGELFF
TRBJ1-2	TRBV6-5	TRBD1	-	TGTGCCAGCAGCCCCGGACAGGGCGGTTACACCTTC	CASSPGQGGYTF
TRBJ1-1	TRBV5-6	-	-	TGTGCCAGCAGCTTGTTACAGGTTGAAGCTTTCTTT	CASSLLQVEAFF
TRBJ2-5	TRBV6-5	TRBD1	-	TGTGCCAGCAGTCCAACAGGGGGGTTGCAAGAGACCCAGTACTTC	CASSPTGGLQETQYF
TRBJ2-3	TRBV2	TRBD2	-	TGTGCCAGCAGACTCCTAGCGGGAGGGCCGGGAGATACGCAGTATTTT	CASRLLAGGPGDTQYF
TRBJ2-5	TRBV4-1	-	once	TGCGCCAGCAGCCAAGGTTCGGGAGCGGCCCCGAGAGAGACCCAGTACTTC	CASSQGSGAAPRETQYF
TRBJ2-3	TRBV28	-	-	TGTGCCAGCAGTTCGCCCGGGGAATTAACAGATACGCAGTATTTT	CASSSPGELTDTQYF
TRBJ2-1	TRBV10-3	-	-	TGTGCCATGAGAGCGGCGACCCTGGGAAATGAGCAGTTCTTC	CAMRAATLGNEQFF
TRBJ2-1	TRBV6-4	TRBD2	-	TGTGCCAGCAGTGAATCGTCTAGCGGATACAATGAGCAGTTCTTC	CASSESSSGYNEQFF
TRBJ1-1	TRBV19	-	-	TGTGCCAGTATATCCCCGGACAGTTCGCGACGAGGAGCTTTCTTT	CASISPDSSRRGAFF
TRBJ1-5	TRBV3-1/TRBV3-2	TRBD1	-	TGTGCCAGCAGCCAGGGTCGACAGGGCTGGCAGCCCCAGCATTTT	CASSQGRQGWQPQHF
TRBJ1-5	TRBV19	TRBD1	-	TGTGCCAGTAGTTGGGACAGGGGTCGAGGTCAGCCCCAGCATTTT	CASSWDRGRGQPQHF
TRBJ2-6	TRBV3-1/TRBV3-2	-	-	TGTGCCAGCAGCTCTCCGCGGGCCGGATCTGGGGCCAACGTCCTGACTTTC	CASSSPRAGSGANVLTF
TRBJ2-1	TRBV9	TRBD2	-	TGTGCCAGCAGCGTAGCTAGCGGGGGTAAGATAAATGAGCAGTTCTTC	CASSVASGGKINEQFF
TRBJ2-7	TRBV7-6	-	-	TGTGCCAGCAGCTTAGAATGGCAGGGGATGTGGTACTTC	CASSLEWQGMWYF
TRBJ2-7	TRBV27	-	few	TGTGCCAGCAGCGACACACCGACAGGAAACGAGCAGTACTTC	CASSDTPTGNEQYF
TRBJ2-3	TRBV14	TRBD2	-	TGTGCCAGCAGCAGACTAGCGGGGAACACAGATACGCAGTATTTT	CASSRLAGNTDTQYF
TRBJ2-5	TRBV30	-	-	TGTGCCTGGAGTAGAAACGGGATGCAGACCCAGTACTTC	CAWSRNGMQTQYF
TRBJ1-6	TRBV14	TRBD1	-	TGTGCCAGCAGCCAAGATTTAGGGGGCTACTATAATTCACCCCTCCACTTT	CASSQDLGGYYNSPLHF
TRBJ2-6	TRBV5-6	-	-	TGTGCCACCACCCGGGACACCCTTAACGTCCTGACTTTC	CATTRDTLNVLTF